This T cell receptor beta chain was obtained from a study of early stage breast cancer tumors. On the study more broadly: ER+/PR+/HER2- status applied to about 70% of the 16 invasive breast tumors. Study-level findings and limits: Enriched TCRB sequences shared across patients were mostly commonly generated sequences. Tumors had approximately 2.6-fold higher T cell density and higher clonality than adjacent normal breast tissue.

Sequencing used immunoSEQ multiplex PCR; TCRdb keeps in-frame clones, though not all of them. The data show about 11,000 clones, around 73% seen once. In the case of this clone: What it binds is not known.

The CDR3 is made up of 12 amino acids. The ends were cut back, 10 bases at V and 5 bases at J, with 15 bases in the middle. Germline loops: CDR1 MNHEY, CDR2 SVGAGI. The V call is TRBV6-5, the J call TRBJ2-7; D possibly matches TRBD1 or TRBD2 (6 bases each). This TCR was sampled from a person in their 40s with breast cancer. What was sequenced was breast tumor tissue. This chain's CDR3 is CATGWGADEQYF. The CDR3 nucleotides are TGTGCCACGGGGTGGGGGGCGGACGAGCAGTACTTC.